This TCR beta chain comes out of a study of blood T cell repertoires in COVID-19. Across the whole study: The United States, Italy and Spain supplied acute and convalescent COVID-19 samples. Sample material is recorded as cDNA or gDNA derived from T cells, B-cell-depleted T cells, or PBMCs.

Produced via immunoSEQ multiplex PCR; TCRdb's table is partial and in-frame only. There are about 60,000 clones in the sample; less than 85% occur only once, and about 6.9% lies in the top ten. Trimming pared 1 base from V and 0 bases from J, leaving 7 bases between. This CDR3 has 15 residues. Germline CDR1 and CDR2: SGHTA and FQGNSA. This receptor was taken from a man in his fifties or sixties with acute or convalescent COVID-19. The chain recombines TRBV7-2 with TRBJ1-3; D is unclear. Source material: peripheral blood. CDR3 nucleotide sequence: TGTGCCAGCAGCTTAGACGGAGTCTCTGGAAACACCATATATTTT. This translates into CASSLDGVSGNTIYF.